This entry concerns a single T cell receptor beta chain. The source of the sample is a study of neurological immune-mediated disorders. TCRdb re-analysed the 5' RACE reads in MiXCR, keeping a single row per CDR3 protein. The data show more than 50,000 distinct CDR3 sequences, with less than 5.5% seen just once and about 2.6% held by the top ten. Germline V CDR1 and CDR2: DFQATT, SNEGSKA (reference sequence). The CDR3 covers 15 residues. The ends were cut back, 3 bases at V and 6 bases at J, with 20 bases in the middle. The chain uses TRBV20-1 and TRBJ1-2; tentatively, D is TRBD1 (6 bases). Sequencing was performed on PBMCs. The receptor was derived from a woman in her twenties or thirties with multiple sclerosis. The CDR3 is CSASRSPGTLDGYTF. The DNA for the CDR3 is TGCAGTGCTAGTCGGTCCCCGGGGACACTCGATGGCTACACCTTC.